This T cell receptor (beta chain) came from a study of cytomegalovirus exposure and HLA in healthy donors. General observations from the study: A missense DCLRE1C variant was associated with V- and J-gene trimming of TCR beta chains in a later analysis, and an independent cohort replicated the association. The majority of TCR sequences were rare, yet some public TCRs appeared in many donors.

For this clone: Its specificity is unknown.

Although they were nominally healthy when sampled, donors likely had unrecorded immune exposures. CDR3 length: 14 residues. Trimming shortened V by 2 bases and J by 4 bases, and 10 bases separated the two germline ends. CDR1 is SGDLS, CDR2 YYNGEE, per germline. The PCR made use of 60 Vbeta and 13 Jbeta primers. TCRdb's copy holds only in-frame clones and misses some; the assay was immunoSEQ multiplex PCR. Recorded here are about 200,000 clones; the top ten clones represent approximately 0.74%. J is TRBJ2-1 and V is TRBV9; no firm D call. Material for sequencing was PBMCs. The sequence came from a boy younger than 18 in good health and CMV-seronegative. The CDR3 is CASSVSYGYNEQFF. The DNA of the CDR3 is TGTGCCAGCAGCGTCTCCTACGGGTACAATGAGCAGTTCTTC.